This is a list of T cell receptor beta chains from one sample in a study of cytomegalovirus exposure and HLA in healthy donors. Clones were read by immunoSEQ multiplex PCR, and TCRdb kept only the in-frame ones, dropping some. The table shows around 120,000 clones, with 79% occurring only once. The source material was PBMCs. Receptors originate from a man aged 30-40 years in good health and CMV-seropositive. The CDR3 runs from the conserved cysteine through the conserved F or W. A D gene is named only where the DNA matches it firmly. Some rows have no size entry. The others give once, few or many, or a class for an expanded clone.

v_call	j_call	d_call	clone_size	cdr3_nt	cdr3_aa
TRBV9	TRBJ2-5	-	-	TGTGCCAGCAGCGGGCGGGGAGAGACCCAGTACTTC	CASSGRGETQYF
TRBV7-9	TRBJ2-1	TRBD1	few	TGTGCCAGCAGGGCCGGGACAGGGACTTACAATGAGCAGTTCTTC	CASRAGTGTYNEQFF
TRBV7-3	TRBJ2-1	-	-	TGTGCCAGCAGCTTAAGGGCAGGTACCTACAATGAGCAGTTCTTC	CASSLRAGTYNEQFF
TRBV6-5	TRBJ2-7	-	-	TGTGCCAGCAGCGCGGGGAGATACGAGCAGTACTTC	CASSAGRYEQYF
TRBV9	TRBJ2-2	-	few	TGTGCCAGCAGCGCGACAGAGCTTACCGGGGAGCTGTTTTTT	CASSATELTGELFF
TRBV6-6	TRBJ2-7	-	-	TGTGCCAGCAGTTATTACTCGACCGGGGGAGGCGAGCAGTACTTC	CASSYYSTGGGEQYF
TRBV6-5	TRBJ1-1	-	-	TGTGCCAGCAGTTACGGAGGGGCACAAGCTTTCTTT	CASSYGGAQAFF
TRBV11-3	TRBJ2-5	TRBD2	-	TGTGCCAGCAGCCCCTGGGGCGGGGGGGCCGGGACCCAGTACTTC	CASSPWGGGAGTQYF
TRBV5-4	TRBJ2-2	-	few	TGTGCCAGCAGCCAGGGATTCACCGGGGAGCTGTTTTTT	CASSQGFTGELFF
TRBV28	TRBJ2-2	-	few	TGTGCCAGCACCCAGGGGGGTAAAACCGGGGAGCTGTTTTTT	CASTQGGKTGELFF
TRBV5-4	TRBJ2-1	TRBD1	-	TGTGCCAGCAGCTTGGGTGACAGGGGTTACAATGAGCAGTTCTTC	CASSLGDRGYNEQFF
TRBV5-1	TRBJ2-7	-	once	TGCGCCAGCAGCTTGAGGGACGGGAGCTCCTACGAGCAGTACTTC	CASSLRDGSSYEQYF
TRBV15	TRBJ1-2	-	-	TGTGCCACCAGCGCCGCCATAGGGGTTTGGTATGGCTACACCTTC	CATSAAIGVWYGYTF
TRBV18	TRBJ1-1	-	-	TGTGCCAGCTCACCTCAGAGGGTGGGCAACACTGAAGCTTTCTTT	CASSPQRVGNTEAFF
TRBV2	TRBJ1-5	TRBD1	-	TGTGCCAGCAGTGAATTGGCTGGGGGGACAGCAAATCAGCCCCAGCATTTT	CASSELAGGTANQPQHF
TRBV4-3	TRBJ2-6	-	-	TGCGCCAGCAGCCTGGCGAGCTCTGGGGCCAACGGCCTGACTTTC	CASSLASSGANGLTF
TRBV2	TRBJ1-3	-	-	TGTGCCAGCAGCCTCTCTGGAAACACCATATATTTT	CASSLSGNTIYF
TRBV5-5	TRBJ2-2	-	-	TGTGCCAGCAGCTCGACTCCGAACACCGGGGAGCTGTTTTTT	CASSSTPNTGELFF
TRBV6-4	TRBJ1-5	-	once	TGTGCCAGCAGTCTATTTGGACTGAACAATCAGCCCCAGCATTTT	CASSLFGLNNQPQHF
TRBV14	TRBJ2-7	-	-	TGTGCCAGCAGCCTTGCCGACTCCTACGAGCAGTACTTC	CASSLADSYEQYF
TRBV29-1	TRBJ2-2	TRBD2	-	TGCAGCGCCCGACAGATTCGGGGGGACACCGGGGAGCTGTTTTTT	CSARQIRGDTGELFF
TRBV18	TRBJ2-7	-	-	TGTGCCAGCTCACCCACATCGGGCAGGGACTACGAGCAGTACTTC	CASSPTSGRDYEQYF
TRBV7-2	TRBJ1-1	TRBD1	-	TGTGCCAGCAGCCTATTGACAGGGGGCTGGAACACTGAAGCTTTCTTT	CASSLLTGGWNTEAFF
TRBV28	TRBJ2-5	-	-	TGTGCCAGCAGTTCCGGGGGGCTGGAGACCCAGTACTTC	CASSSGGLETQYF
TRBV7-2	TRBJ1-1	TRBD1	-	TGTGCCAGCAGCCGGGGACAGGGAATCGGATTGACTGAAGCTTTCTTT	CASSRGQGIGLTEAFF
TRBV11-2	TRBJ2-3	-	once	TGTGCCAGCAGCGGCGGGGAGAGGGATACGCAGTATTTT	CASSGGERDTQYF
TRBV2	TRBJ2-7	TRBD2	few	TGTGCCAGCAGCTTAGCGGGGGGGCTTTTCGAGCAGTACTTC	CASSLAGGLFEQYF
TRBV7-3	TRBJ1-1	-	-	TGTGCCAGCAGCTCCAGAGGGAACACTGAAGCTTTCTTT	CASSSRGNTEAFF
TRBV5-4	TRBJ2-6	-	few	TGTGCCAGCAGCTTCGGTGGCAGAAGCTCTGGGGCCAACGGCCTGACTTTC	CASSFGGRSSGANGLTF
TRBV7-3	TRBJ1-3	-	-	TGTGCCAGCAGCTTCAACGGGGGTCCCGGAAACACCATATATTTT	CASSFNGGPGNTIYF
TRBV15	TRBJ1-6	TRBD1	-	TGTGCCACCAGCAGGGGACAGGGAGATTCACCCCTCCACTTT	CATSRGQGDSPLHF